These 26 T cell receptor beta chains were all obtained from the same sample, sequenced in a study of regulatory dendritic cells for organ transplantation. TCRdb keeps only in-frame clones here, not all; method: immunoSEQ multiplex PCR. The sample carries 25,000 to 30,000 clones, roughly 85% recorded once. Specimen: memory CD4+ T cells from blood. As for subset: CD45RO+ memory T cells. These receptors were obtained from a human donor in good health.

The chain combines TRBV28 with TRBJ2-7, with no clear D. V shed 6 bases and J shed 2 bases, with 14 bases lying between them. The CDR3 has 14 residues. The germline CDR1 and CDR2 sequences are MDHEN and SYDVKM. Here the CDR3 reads CASSSPGLTYEQYF. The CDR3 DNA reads TGTGCCAGCAGCAGCCCGGGTCTTACCTACGAGCAGTACTTC. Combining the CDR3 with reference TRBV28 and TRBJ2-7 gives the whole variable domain DVKVTQSSRYLVKRTGEKVFLECVQDMDHENMFWYRQDPGLGLRLIYFSYDVKMKEKGDIPEGYSVSREKKERFSLILESASTNQTSMYLCASSSPGLTYEQYFGPGTRLTVT.

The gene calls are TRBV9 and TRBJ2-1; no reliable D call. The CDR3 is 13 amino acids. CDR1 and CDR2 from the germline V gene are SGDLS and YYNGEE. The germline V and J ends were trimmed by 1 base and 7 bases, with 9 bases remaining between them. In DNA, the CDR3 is TGTGCCAGCAGCGTATGGCGGCGGAATGAGCAGTTCTTC. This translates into CASSVWRRNEQFF.

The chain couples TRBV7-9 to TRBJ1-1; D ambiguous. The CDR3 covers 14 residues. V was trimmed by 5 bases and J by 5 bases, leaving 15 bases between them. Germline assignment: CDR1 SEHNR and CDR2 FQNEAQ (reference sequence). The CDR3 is CASSGLAQRTEAFF. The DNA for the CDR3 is TGTGCCAGCAGCGGACTGGCCCAGAGGACTGAAGCTTTCTTT.

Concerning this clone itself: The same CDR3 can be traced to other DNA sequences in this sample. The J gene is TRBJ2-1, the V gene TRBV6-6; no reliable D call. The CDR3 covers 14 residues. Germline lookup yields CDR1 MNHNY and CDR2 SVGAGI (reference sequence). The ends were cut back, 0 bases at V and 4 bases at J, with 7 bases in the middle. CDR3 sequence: CASSYSRVYNEQFF. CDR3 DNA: TGTGCCAGCAGTTACTCGAGAGTTTACAATGAGCAGTTCTTC.

The CDR3 loop is CASSPNSADYGYTF. The CDR3 nucleotides are TGTGCCAGCAGCCCGAACAGTGCGGACTATGGCTACACCTTC. The chain combines TRBV7-2 with TRBJ1-2; no clear D. CDR1 is SGHTA and CDR2 is FQGNSA in the germline V gene. CDR3 length: 14 amino acids. V lost 5 bases and J 3 bases, leaving 13 bases between the germline ends.

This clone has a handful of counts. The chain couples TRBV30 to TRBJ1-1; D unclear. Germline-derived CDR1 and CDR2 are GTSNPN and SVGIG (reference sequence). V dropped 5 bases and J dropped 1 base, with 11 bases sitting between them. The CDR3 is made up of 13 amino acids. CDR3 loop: CAWAAGWNTEAFF. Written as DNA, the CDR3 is TGTGCCTGGGCCGCTGGTTGGAACACTGAAGCTTTCTTT.

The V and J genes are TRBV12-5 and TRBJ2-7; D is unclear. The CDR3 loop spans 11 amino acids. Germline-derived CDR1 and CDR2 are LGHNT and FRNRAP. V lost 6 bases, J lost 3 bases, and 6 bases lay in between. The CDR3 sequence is CASGQRYEQYF. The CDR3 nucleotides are TGTGCTAGTGGCCAACGCTACGAGCAGTACTTC. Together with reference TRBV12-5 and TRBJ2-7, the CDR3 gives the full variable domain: DARVTQTPRHKVTEMGQEVTMRCQPILGHNTVFWYRQTMMQGLELLAYFRNRAPLDDSGMPKDRFSAEMPDATLATLKIQPSEPRDSAVYFCASGQRYEQYFGPGTRLTVT.

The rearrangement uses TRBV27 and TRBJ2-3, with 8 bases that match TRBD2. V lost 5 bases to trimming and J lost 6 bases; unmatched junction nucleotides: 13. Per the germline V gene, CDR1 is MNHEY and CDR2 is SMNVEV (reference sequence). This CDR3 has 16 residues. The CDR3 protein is CASSPFIGGGFDTQYF. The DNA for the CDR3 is TGTGCCAGCAGTCCCTTTATCGGGGGGGGTTTTGATACGCAGTATTTT.

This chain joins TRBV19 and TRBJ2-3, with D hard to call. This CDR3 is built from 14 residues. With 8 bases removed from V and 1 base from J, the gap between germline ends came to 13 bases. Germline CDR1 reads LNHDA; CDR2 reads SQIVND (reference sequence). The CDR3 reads CASSTRTRTDTQYF. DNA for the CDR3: TGTGCCAGTTCGACTCGCACTCGCACAGATACGCAGTATTTT.

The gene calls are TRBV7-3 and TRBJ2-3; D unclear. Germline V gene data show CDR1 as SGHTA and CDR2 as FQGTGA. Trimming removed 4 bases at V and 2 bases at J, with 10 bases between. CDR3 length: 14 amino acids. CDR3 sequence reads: CASSSSGATDTQYF. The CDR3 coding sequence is TGTGCCAGCAGCTCCTCCGGAGCCACAGATACGCAGTATTTT.

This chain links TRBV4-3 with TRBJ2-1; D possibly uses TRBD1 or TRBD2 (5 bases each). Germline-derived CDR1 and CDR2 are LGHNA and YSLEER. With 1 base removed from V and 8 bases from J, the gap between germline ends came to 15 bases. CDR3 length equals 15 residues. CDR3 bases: TGCGCCAGCAGCCAAGGAACCACACGGGGCCATGAGCAGTTCTTC. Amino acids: CASSQGTTRGHEQFF.

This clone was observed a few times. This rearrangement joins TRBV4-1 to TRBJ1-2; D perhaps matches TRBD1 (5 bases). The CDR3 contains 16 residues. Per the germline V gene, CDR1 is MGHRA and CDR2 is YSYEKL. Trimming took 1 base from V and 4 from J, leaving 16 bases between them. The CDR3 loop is CASSQAPGTAPYGYTF. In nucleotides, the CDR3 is TGCGCCAGCAGCCAAGCCCCCGGGACGGCTCCCTATGGCTACACCTTC.

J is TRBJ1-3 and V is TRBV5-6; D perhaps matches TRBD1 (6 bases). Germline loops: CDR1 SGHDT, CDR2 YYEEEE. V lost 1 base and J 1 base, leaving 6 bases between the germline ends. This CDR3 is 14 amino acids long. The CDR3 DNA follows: TGTGCCAGCAGCTTGACAGGGTCTGGAAACACCATATATTTT. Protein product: CASSLTGSGNTIYF.

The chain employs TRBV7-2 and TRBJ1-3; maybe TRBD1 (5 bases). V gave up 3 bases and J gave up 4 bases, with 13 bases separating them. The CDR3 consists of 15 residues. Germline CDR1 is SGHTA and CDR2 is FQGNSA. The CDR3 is CASSLQQGSGNTIYF. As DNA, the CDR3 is TGTGCCAGCAGCTTGCAGCAGGGCTCGGGAAACACCATATATTTT. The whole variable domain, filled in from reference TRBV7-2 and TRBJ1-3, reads GAGVSQSPSNKVTEKGKDVELRCDPISGHTALYWYRQSLGQGLEFLIYFQGNSAPDKSGLPSDRFSAERTGGSVSTLTIQRTQQEDSAVYLCASSLQQGSGNTIYFGEGSWLTVV.

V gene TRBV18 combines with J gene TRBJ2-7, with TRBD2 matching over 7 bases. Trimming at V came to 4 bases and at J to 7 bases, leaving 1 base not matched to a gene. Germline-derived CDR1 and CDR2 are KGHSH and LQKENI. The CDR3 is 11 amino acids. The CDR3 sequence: CASSQGGEQYF. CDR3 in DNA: TGTGCCAGCTCACAGGGAGGGGAGCAGTACTTC.

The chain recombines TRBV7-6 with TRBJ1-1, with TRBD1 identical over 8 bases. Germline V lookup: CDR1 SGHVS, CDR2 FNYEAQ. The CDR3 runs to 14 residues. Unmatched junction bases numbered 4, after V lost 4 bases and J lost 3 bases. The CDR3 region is CASSSGQGHTEAFF. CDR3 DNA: TGTGCCAGCAGCTCCGGACAGGGTCACACTGAAGCTTTCTTT.

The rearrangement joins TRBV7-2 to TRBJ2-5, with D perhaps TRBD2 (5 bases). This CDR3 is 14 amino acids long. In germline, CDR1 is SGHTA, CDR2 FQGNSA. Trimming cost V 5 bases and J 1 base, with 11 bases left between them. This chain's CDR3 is CASSDGRGQETQYF. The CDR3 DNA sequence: TGTGCCAGCAGCGATGGACGGGGCCAAGAGACCCAGTACTTC.

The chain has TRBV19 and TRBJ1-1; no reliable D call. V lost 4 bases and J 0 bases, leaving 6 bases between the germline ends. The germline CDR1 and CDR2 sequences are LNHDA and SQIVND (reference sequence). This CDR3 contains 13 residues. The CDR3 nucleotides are TGTGCCAGTAGTACCGGACTGAACACTGAAGCTTTCTTT. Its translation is CASSTGLNTEAFF.

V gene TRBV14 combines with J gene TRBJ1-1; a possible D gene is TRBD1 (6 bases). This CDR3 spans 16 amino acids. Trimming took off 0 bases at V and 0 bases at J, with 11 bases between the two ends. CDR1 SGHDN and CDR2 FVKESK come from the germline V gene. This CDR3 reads CASSQEGNRVNTEAFF. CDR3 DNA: TGTGCCAGCAGCCAAGAGGGTAACAGGGTGAACACTGAAGCTTTCTTT.

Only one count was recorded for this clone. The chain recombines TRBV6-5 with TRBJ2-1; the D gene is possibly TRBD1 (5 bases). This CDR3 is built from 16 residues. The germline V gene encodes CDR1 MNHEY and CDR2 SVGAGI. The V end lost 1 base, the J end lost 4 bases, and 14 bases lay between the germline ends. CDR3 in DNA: TGTGCCAGCAGTTACTACAGACAGACAGTGTACAATGAGCAGTTCTTC. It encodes CASSYYRQTVYNEQFF.

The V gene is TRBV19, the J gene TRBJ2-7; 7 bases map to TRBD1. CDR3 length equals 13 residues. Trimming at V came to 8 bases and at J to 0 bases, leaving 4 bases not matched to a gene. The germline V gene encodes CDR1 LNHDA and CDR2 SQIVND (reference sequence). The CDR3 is CASGTASSYEQYF. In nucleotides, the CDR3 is TGTGCCAGTGGGACAGCCAGCTCCTACGAGCAGTACTTC.

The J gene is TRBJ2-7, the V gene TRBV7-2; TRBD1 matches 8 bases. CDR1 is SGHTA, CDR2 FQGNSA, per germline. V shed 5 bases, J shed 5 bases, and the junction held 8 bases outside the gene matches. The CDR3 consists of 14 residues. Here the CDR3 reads CASSLLTGADEQYF. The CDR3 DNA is TGTGCCAGCAGCCTTTTGACAGGGGCGGACGAGCAGTACTTC.

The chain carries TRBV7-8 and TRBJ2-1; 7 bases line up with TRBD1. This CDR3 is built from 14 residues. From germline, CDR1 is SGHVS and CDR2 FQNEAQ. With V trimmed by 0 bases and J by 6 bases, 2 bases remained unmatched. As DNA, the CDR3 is TGTGCCAGCAGCTTAGCCTACAGGGGCAATGAGCAGTTCTTC. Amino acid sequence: CASSLAYRGNEQFF. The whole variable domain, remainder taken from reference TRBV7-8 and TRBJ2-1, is GAGVSQSPRYKVAKRGQDVALRCDPISGHVSLFWYQQALGQGPEFLTYFQNEAQLDKSGLPSDRFFAERPEGSVSTLKIQRTQQEDSAVYLCASSLAYRGNEQFFGPGTRLTVL.

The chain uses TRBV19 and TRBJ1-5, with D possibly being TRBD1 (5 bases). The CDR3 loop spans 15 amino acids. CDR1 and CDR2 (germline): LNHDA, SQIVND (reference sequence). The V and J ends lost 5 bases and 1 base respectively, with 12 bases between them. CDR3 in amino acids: CASSLRRDSNQPQHF. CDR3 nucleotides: TGTGCCAGTAGTTTGCGCCGGGACAGCAATCAGCCCCAGCATTTT.

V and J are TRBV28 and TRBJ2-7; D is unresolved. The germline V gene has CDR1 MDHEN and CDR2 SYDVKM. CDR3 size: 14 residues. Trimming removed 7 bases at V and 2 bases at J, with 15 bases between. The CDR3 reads CASNIYSTAYEQYF. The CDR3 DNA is TGTGCCAGCAACATCTACTCAACAGCCTACGAGCAGTACTTC.

The chain's CDR3 is CASSTKLNEQYF. The CDR3 DNA sequence: TGTGCCAGTAGTACCAAGTTGAACGAGCAGTACTTC. The chain uses TRBV19 and TRBJ2-7; D gene unclear. The V gene lost 4 bases and the J gene lost 5 bases, with 9 bases spanning the gap. The CDR3 consists of 12 residues. Germline CDR1 and CDR2: LNHDA and SQIVND (reference sequence). Full variable domain (outside the CDR3, taken from reference TRBV19 and TRBJ2-7): DGGITQSPKYLFRKEGQNVTLSCEQNLNHDAMYWYRQDPGQGLRLIYYSQIVNDFQKGDIAEGYSVSREKKESFPLTVTSAQKNPTAFYLCASSTKLNEQYFGPGTRLTVT.